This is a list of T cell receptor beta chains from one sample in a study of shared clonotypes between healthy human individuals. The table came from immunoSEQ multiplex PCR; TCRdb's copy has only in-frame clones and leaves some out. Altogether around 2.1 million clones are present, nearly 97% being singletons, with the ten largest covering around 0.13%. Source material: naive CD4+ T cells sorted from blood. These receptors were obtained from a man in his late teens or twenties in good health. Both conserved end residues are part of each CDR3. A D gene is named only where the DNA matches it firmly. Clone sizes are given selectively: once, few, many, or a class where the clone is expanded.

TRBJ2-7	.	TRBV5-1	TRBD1	CASSLGDRGLDEQYF	TGCGCCAGCAGCTTGGGTGACAGGGGGCTCGACGAGCAGTACTTC
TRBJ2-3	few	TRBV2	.	CASRFQTGVTDTQYF	TGTGCCAGCAGGTTCCAAACTGGGGTCACAGATACGCAGTATTTT
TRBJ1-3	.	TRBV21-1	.	CASSKSQFPYSPTGNTIYF	TGTGCCAGCAGCAAGTCCCAGTTTCCATATTCGCCGACTGGAAACACCATATATTTT
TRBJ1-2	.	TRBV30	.	CAWSDRLGFYGYTF	TGTGCCTGGAGCGACCGATTAGGATTCTATGGCTACACCTTC
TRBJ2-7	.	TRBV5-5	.	CASSPGSGLTYEQYF	TGTGCCAGCAGCCCGGGATCAGGCCTCACCTACGAGCAGTACTTC
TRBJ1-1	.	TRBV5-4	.	CASSVAGRVNTEAFF	TGTGCCAGCAGCGTCGCGGGCAGGGTGAACACTGAAGCTTTCTTT
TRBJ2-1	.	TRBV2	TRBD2	CASSPSVTSGGEQFF	TGTGCCAGCAGCCCCTCCGTGACTAGCGGGGGTGAGCAGTTCTTC
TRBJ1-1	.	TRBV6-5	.	CASSYLQGNTEAFF	TGTGCCAGCAGTTACCTACAGGGGAACACTGAAGCTTTCTTT
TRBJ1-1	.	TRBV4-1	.	CASSQTAGDTEAFF	TGCGCCAGCAGCCAAACTGCTGGGGACACTGAAGCTTTCTTT
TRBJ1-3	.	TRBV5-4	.	CASSRGATTIASGNTIYF	TGTGCCAGCAGCCGGGGGGCAACAACCATCGCCTCTGGAAACACCATATATTTT
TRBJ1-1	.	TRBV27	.	CASRSSGFMNTEAFF	TGTGCCAGCAGATCTAGCGGGTTCATGAACACTGAAGCTTTCTTT
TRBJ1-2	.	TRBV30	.	CAWGGSQGLGYGYTF	TGTGCCTGGGGGGGTAGTCAAGGATTAGGTTATGGCTACACCTTC
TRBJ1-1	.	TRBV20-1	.	CSASGTTEAFF	TGCAGTGCTTCGGGGACCACTGAAGCTTTCTTT
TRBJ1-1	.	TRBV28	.	CASSPRGFGAFF	TGTGCCAGCAGCCCCAGAGGTTTCGGTGCTTTCTTT
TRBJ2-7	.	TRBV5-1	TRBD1	CASSPDRGSSYEQYF	TGCGCCAGCAGCCCGGACAGGGGCTCCTCCTACGAGCAGTACTTC
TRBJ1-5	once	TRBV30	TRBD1	CAWNRGGQPQHF	TGTGCCTGGAACAGGGGGGGTCAGCCCCAGCATTTT
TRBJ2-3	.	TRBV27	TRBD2	CASSRALGAGGPTDTQYF	TGTGCCAGCAGTCGGGCCTTGGGAGCGGGGGGCCCCACAGATACGCAGTATTTT
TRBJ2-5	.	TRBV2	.	CASSAQQVGTQYF	TGTGCCAGCAGTGCCCAGCAGGTCGGGACCCAGTACTTC
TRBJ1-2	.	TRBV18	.	CASSPMTGYGYTF	TGTGCCAGCTCACCAATGACCGGCTATGGCTACACCTTC
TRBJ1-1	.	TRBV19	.	CASRGDNRNTEAFF	TGTGCCAGTAGGGGGGACAATAGGAACACTGAAGCTTTCTTT
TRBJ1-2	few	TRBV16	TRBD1	CASSQSETGDGYTF	TGTGCCAGCAGCCAATCTGAGACAGGGGATGGCTACACCTTC
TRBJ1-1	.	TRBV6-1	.	CASSDGGRAEAFF	TGTGCCAGCAGTGATGGGGGGCGGGCTGAAGCTTTCTTT
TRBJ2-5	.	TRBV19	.	CASSARQETQYF	TGTGCCAGTAGTGCGCGGCAAGAGACCCAGTACTTC
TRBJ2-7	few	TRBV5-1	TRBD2	CASSLGGGPYEQYF	TGCGCCAGCAGCTTGGGCGGGGGGCCCTACGAGCAGTACTTC
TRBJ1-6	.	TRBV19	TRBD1	CASKGQGGNSPLHF	TGTGCCAGCAAAGGACAGGGAGGAAATTCACCCCTCCACTTT
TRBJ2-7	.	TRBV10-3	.	CAISLGQHLYEQYF	TGTGCCATTTCCCTTGGACAGCACCTCTACGAGCAGTACTTC
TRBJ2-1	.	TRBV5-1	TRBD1	CASSLRDRGDEQFF	TGCGCCAGCAGCTTGAGGGACAGGGGTGATGAGCAGTTCTTC
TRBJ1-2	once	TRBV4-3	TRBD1	CASSRLRDRNYGYTF	TGCGCCAGCAGCCGACTCCGGGACAGAAACTATGGCTACACCTTC
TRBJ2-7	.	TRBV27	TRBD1	CASSDRASYEQYF	TGTGCCAGCAGTGACAGGGCCAGCTACGAGCAGTACTTC
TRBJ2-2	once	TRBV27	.	CASSLNPPRFANTGELFF	TGTGCCAGCAGTTTAAATCCTCCCCGGTTCGCGAACACCGGGGAGCTGTTTTTT
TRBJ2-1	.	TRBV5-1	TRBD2	CASSSSGGISYNEQFF	TGCGCCAGCAGCTCCAGCGGGGGGATTAGCTACAATGAGCAGTTCTTC
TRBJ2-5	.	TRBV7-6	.	CASSPLSGARETQYF	TGTGCCAGCAGCCCCCTTTCGGGGGCCAGGGAGACCCAGTACTTC
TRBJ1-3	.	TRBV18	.	CASSPQDSPGNTIYF	TGTGCCAGCTCACCCCAGGACAGCCCTGGAAACACCATATATTTT
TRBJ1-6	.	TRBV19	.	CASSRVGGDLSYNSPLHF	TGTGCCAGTAGTAGGGTCGGAGGGGATTTATCCTATAATTCACCCCTCCACTTT
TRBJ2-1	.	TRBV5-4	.	CASSLGADSYNEQFF	TGTGCCAGCAGCTTGGGAGCGGACTCCTACAATGAGCAGTTCTTC
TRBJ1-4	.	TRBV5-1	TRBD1	CASSLDRQGGEKLFF	TGCGCCAGCAGCTTGGACCGACAGGGTGGTGAAAAACTGTTTTTT
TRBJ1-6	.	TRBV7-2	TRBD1	CASTPGTDNSPLHF	TGTGCCAGCACCCCCGGGACAGACAATTCACCCCTCCACTTT
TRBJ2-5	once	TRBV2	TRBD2	CASPRRGRAEETQYF	TGTGCCAGCCCTCGGAGAGGGAGGGCCGAAGAGACCCAGTACTTC
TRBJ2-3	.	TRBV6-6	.	CATLGKLNTDTQYF	TGTGCCACCTTAGGGAAGCTAAACACAGATACGCAGTATTTT
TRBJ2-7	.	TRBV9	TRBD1	CASSPRTGSYEQYF	TGTGCCAGCAGCCCACGGACAGGGAGTTACGAGCAGTACTTC
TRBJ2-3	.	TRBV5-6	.	CASSWSPGAGAGDTQYF	TGTGCCAGCAGCTGGTCCCCAGGGGCGGGGGCCGGAGATACGCAGTATTTT
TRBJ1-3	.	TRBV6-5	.	CASSYSRSKAGNTIYF	TGTGCCAGCAGTTACTCTCGCAGTAAAGCAGGAAACACCATATATTTT
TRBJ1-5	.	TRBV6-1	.	CASSDPALVSLGSNQPQHF	TGTGCCAGCAGTGATCCTGCGCTTGTCAGCTTGGGTAGCAATCAGCCCCAGCATTTT
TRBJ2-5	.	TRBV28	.	CASSFGGRETQYF	TGTGCCAGCAGTTTCGGGGGGCGAGAGACCCAGTACTTC
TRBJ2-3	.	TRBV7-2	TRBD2	CASSLRLAGSTDTQYF	TGTGCCAGCAGCTTAAGACTAGCGGGAAGCACAGATACGCAGTATTTT
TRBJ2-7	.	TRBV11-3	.	CASSLDRGATYEQYF	TGTGCCAGCAGCTTAGATCGGGGGGCAACCTACGAGCAGTACTTC
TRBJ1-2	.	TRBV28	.	CASSSTGHGLDGYTF	TGTGCCAGCAGTTCCACCGGACACGGGCTGGATGGCTACACCTTC
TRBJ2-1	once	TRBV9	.	CASSIWDVNNEQFF	TGTGCCAGCAGCATATGGGACGTAAACAATGAGCAGTTCTTC
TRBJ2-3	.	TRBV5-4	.	CASSFRQGSPDTQYF	TGTGCCAGCAGCTTTCGGCAGGGAAGCCCAGATACGCAGTATTTT
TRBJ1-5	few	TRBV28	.	CASLPRVSNQPQHF	TGTGCCAGCCTTCCGAGAGTTAGCAATCAGCCCCAGCATTTT
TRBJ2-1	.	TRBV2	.	CASSVVGNNEQFF	TGTGCCAGCAGTGTAGTCGGAAACAATGAGCAGTTCTTC
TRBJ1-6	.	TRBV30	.	CAWRGDIATSPLHF	TGTGCCTGGAGAGGAGACATTGCTACTTCACCCCTCCACTTT
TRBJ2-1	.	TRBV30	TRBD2	CAWTSRRTSGKGGNEQFF	TGTGCCTGGACTTCCCGCCGGACTAGCGGGAAGGGAGGCAATGAGCAGTTCTTC
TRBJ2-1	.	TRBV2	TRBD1	CASSADRGGYNEQFF	TGTGCCAGCAGCGCGGACAGGGGAGGGTACAATGAGCAGTTCTTC
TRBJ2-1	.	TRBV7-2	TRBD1	CASSLALVQGPNEQFF	TGTGCCAGCAGCTTAGCGCTGGTACAGGGGCCCAATGAGCAGTTCTTC
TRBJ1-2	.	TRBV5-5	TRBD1	CASSLRDSGGYTF	TGTGCCAGCAGCCTCCGGGACAGCGGGGGCTACACCTTC
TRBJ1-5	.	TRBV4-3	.	CASSQGTVNQPQHF	TGCGCCAGCAGCCAAGGGACAGTTAATCAGCCCCAGCATTTT